The TCR beta chain described here comes from a study of cytomegalovirus exposure and HLA in healthy donors. Researchers ran the PCR with 60 Vbeta and 13 Jbeta primers. Data came from immunoSEQ multiplex PCR; TCRdb stores just in-frame clones and leaves some out. The repertoire holds fewer than 200,000 clones, about 81% seen once, with under 2.5% in the top ten. General study findings and limits: In an earlier analysis, about 87% or about 30%: the productive usage of most TCR beta V segments.

Concerning this clone: The antigen remains unidentified.

The CDR3 is 16 amino acids. Trimming at V came to 5 bases and at J to 0 bases, leaving 7 bases not matched to a gene. Per germline, CDR1 SEHNR and CDR2 FQNEAQ (reference sequence). This sequence originates from a woman in her thirties in good health and CMV-seronegative. The rearrangement links TRBV7-9 to TRBJ1-5; 7 nucleotides match TRBD1. Sequencing used PBMCs. CDR3 sequence: CASSPGTAHSNQPQHF. CDR3 coding DNA: TGTGCCAGCAGCCCCGGGACAGCCCATAGCAATCAGCCCCAGCATTTT.